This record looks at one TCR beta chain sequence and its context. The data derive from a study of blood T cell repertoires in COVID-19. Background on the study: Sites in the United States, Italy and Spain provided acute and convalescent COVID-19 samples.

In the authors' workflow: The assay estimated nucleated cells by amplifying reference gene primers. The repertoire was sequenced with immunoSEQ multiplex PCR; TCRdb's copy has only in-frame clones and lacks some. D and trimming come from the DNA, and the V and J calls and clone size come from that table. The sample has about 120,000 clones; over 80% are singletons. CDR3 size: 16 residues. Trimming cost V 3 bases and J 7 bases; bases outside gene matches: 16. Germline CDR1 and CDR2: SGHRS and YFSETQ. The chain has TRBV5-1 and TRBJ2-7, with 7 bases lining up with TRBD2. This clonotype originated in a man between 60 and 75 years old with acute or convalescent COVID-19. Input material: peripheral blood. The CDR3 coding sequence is TGCGCCAGCAGCTCCCGCTCGGGGGAGGGCCGGGGTGAGCAGTACTTC. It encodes CASSSRSGEGRGEQYF.